Presented here are 6 T cell receptor beta chains from one specimen sequenced in a study of blood T cell repertoires in COVID-19. Generated by immunoSEQ multiplex PCR, the TCRdb table keeps only in-frame clones and is missing some. The table includes about 260,000 clones, more than 70% detected once. Sequencing used PBMCs or T cells enriched from blood (not recorded which). The receptor set was obtained from a woman in her 50s who had recovered from COVID-19.

The chain carries TRBV3-1 (or the pseudogene TRBV3-2) and TRBJ1-1; TRBD1 matches 7 bases. Germline-derived CDR1 and CDR2 are LGHDT and YNNKEL (reference sequence). The CDR3 is 16 residues long. V shed 6 bases and J 1 base; nucleotides not matched to a gene: 11. CDR3 in DNA: TGTGCCAGCAGACCCCACTCAGGGGGAAAGAACACTGAAGCTTTCTTT. Amino acid sequence: CASRPHSGGKNTEAFF.

The chain recombines TRBV7-8 with TRBJ1-5; D remains unclear. Germline V gives CDR1 SGHVS, CDR2 FQNEAQ. This CDR3 has 17 residues. Between the trimmed V and J ends, which lost 1 base and 1 base, there was a span of 14 bases. The CDR3, as DNA: TGTGCCAGCAGCTTAGGGCCGGAGGAACCAAGCAATCAGCCCCAGCATTTT. It encodes CASSLGPEEPSNQPQHF.

This clone was counted only a few times. V and J are TRBV5-1 and TRBJ2-1, with 7 bases aligning to TRBD2. CDR1 is SGHRS and CDR2 is YFSETQ in the germline V gene. The CDR3 consists of 16 residues. V shed 5 bases and J 3 bases; nucleotides not matched to a gene: 11. The CDR3 DNA sequence: TGCGCCAGCAGGGATCGGGGCGGGGGAAGCTACAATGAGCAGTTCTTC. Translating it yields CASRDRGGGSYNEQFF.

The chain has TRBV30 and TRBJ1-3, with 7 bases that match TRBD1. Trimming at V came to 3 bases and at J to 3 bases, leaving 5 bases not matched to a gene. The CDR3 spans 14 residues. The germline V gene has CDR1 GTSNPN and CDR2 SVGIG (reference sequence). The CDR3 loop is CAWSKGANGNTIYF. DNA for the CDR3: TGTGCCTGGAGCAAGGGGGCAAATGGAAACACCATATATTTT.

This clone was recorded only once. The V call is TRBV14, the J call TRBJ1-3; possible D gene TRBD1, 6 bases. The ends were cut back, 4 bases at V and 8 bases at J, with 15 bases in the middle. CDR3 length: 14 amino acids. The V gene's germline CDR1 is SGHDN and CDR2 FVKESK. DNA of the CDR3: TGTGCCAGCAGCCCTCGCCCGACAGGACACACCATATATTTT. This gives the protein CASSPRPTGHTIYF.

The V and J genes are TRBV10-2 and TRBJ2-3; 8 nucleotides line up with TRBD2. Germline CDR1 is WSHSY and CDR2 is SAAADI. The CDR3 has 14 amino acids. With V trimmed by 3 bases and J by 6 bases, 5 bases remained unmatched. For the CDR3, the DNA is TGCGCCAGCAGTGAAGCGGCTAGCGGGGATACGCAGTATTTT. Protein: CASSEAASGDTQYF.